Presented here are 19 T cell receptor beta chains from one specimen sequenced in a study of T-cell memory formation after mild COVID-19. In TCRdb, the 5' RACE reads were re-called with MiXCR into one record per CDR3 protein. The repertoire holds about 320,000 distinct CDR3 sequences, with 14% as singletons. The sequencing sample was made of PBMCs or a T cell subset sorted from them (not recorded which). The receptor source for this set is a man younger than 35 who had mild COVID-19 (a few samples of this study predate the infection). Cell type and time point are not known.

This clonotype occurred a few times. CDR3 region: CASSIHGTGGAGQPQHF. CDR3 coding DNA: TGTGCCAGCAGCATACACGGAACAGGGGGCGCAGGCCAGCCCCAGCATTTT. The chain combines TRBV7-2 with TRBJ1-5, with 9 bases aligning to TRBD1. The CDR3 has 17 amino acids. With V trimmed by 5 bases and J by 7 bases, 15 bases remained unmatched. Per the germline V gene, CDR1 is SGHTA and CDR2 is FQGNSA.

V is TRBV20-1 and J is TRBJ2-3, with 11 nucleotides matching TRBD2. Germline loops: CDR1 DFQATT, CDR2 SNEGSKA (reference sequence). This CDR3 is 13 amino acids long. V shed 6 bases, J shed 10 bases, and the junction held 9 bases outside the gene matches. The CDR3 DNA reads TGCAGTGCACAGGGACTAGCGGCCGAGGCGCAGTATTTT. This gives the protein CSAQGLAAEAQYF.

The chain's CDR3 is CASSLRAVKDTQYF. CDR3 bases: TGTGCCAGCAGCTTACGGGCGGTGAAAGATACGCAGTATTTT. The chain joins TRBV7-2 to TRBJ2-3; D uncertain. Trimming shortened V by 2 bases and J by 5 bases, and 11 bases separated the two germline ends. The CDR3 runs to 14 residues. The germline gives CDR1 SGHTA, CDR2 FQGNSA.

The chain is built from TRBV12-3 or TRBV12-4 and TRBJ2-1, with 10 positions matching TRBD2. The CDR3 length is 16 residues. V dropped 5 bases and J dropped 2; count of bases not matched to a gene: 6. As DNA, the CDR3 is TGTGCCAGCAGTGGGATAGCGGGGGGCCCCTACAATGAGCAGTTCTTC. This sequence encodes CASSGIAGGPYNEQFF.

This chain connects TRBV7-2 to TRBJ2-3; 12 bases map to TRBD2. V gave up 7 bases and J gave up 2 bases; unmatched junction bases: 7. The CDR3 runs 16 residues. Germline V gene data show CDR1 as SGHTA and CDR2 as FQGNSA. In DNA, the CDR3 is TGTGCCAGCACCCCGGGACTAGCGGGTCTCACAGATACGCAGTATTTT. This translates into CASTPGLAGLTDTQYF.

This chain joins TRBV4-1 and TRBJ1-5; D perhaps matches TRBD1 (5 bases). The CDR3 sequence is 15 residues long. Per germline, CDR1 MGHRA and CDR2 YSYEKL. The V end lost 1 base, the J end lost 7 bases, and 14 bases lay between the germline ends. The CDR3 loop reads CASSQVWWRGQPQHF. CDR3 DNA: TGCGCCAGCAGCCAAGTTTGGTGGCGGGGGCAGCCCCAGCATTTT.

V is TRBV9 and J is TRBJ1-6; no clear D gene. This CDR3 is built from 12 residues. V dropped 0 bases and J dropped 13 bases, with 8 bases sitting between them. Germline-derived CDR1 and CDR2 are SGDLS and YYNGEE. The DNA for the CDR3 is TGTGCCAGCAGCGTAGACGGCGGGCCCCTCCACTTT. Its translation is CASSVDGGPLHF.

The chain is built from TRBV20-1 and TRBJ2-7; TRBD1 is a possible D gene (6 bases). The CDR3 has 13 residues. Looked up from germline, CDR1 is DFQATT and CDR2 is SNEGSKA (reference sequence). V lost 1 base to trimming and J lost 1 base, with 8 bases between them. For the CDR3, the DNA is TGCAGTGCTAGAGCAGGGGTTTCCTACGAGCAGTACTTC. Its protein is CSARAGVSYEQYF.

The sample holds a few counts of this clonotype. The chain links TRBV9 to TRBJ2-6; TRBD1 is a possible D gene (5 bases). The CDR3 length is 15 residues. V shed 7 bases and J shed 4 bases, with 15 bases lying between them. CDR1 and CDR2 (germline): SGDLS, YYNGEE. CDR3 DNA sequence: TGTGCCAGCGGTAAAGGGGAAATCGGGGCCAACGTCCTGACTTTC. This sequence encodes CASGKGEIGANVLTF.

This clonotype was counted a few times. The V and J genes are TRBV7-8 and TRBJ2-5, with a possible D match to TRBD1 (6 bases). With 2 bases removed from V and 5 bases from J, the gap between germline ends came to 18 bases. Germline CDR1 is SGHVS and CDR2 is FQNEAQ. The CDR3 extends over 16 amino acids. As DNA, the CDR3 is TGTGCCAGCAGCTTAAGGAACAGGGACCCCAAGGAGACCCAGTACTTC. Translating gives CASSLRNRDPKETQYF.

This clonotype was counted between two and nine times. The gene calls are TRBV7-8 and TRBJ2-3, with D unresolved. Between the trimmed V and J ends, which lost 2 bases and 4 bases, there was a span of 4 bases. Germline CDR1 reads SGHVS; CDR2 reads FQNEAQ. This CDR3 has 12 residues. In DNA form, the CDR3 reads TGTGCCAGCAGCTTAATCCCAGATACGCAGTATTTT. Translating it yields CASSLIPDTQYF.

This clonotype appeared a few times. The chain employs TRBV20-1 and TRBJ2-7; D possibly matches TRBD1 or TRBD2 (6 bases each). V lost 6 bases and J 1 base, leaving 13 bases between the germline ends. The CDR3 length is 13 residues. CDR1 and CDR2 from the germline V gene are DFQATT and SNEGSKA (reference sequence). Here the CDR3 DNA reads TGCAGTGCAGGGGGGACCGTTTCCTACGAGCAGTACTTC. This gives the protein CSAGGTVSYEQYF.

The J gene is TRBJ2-5, the V gene TRBV24-1; 12 bases are a match to TRBD1. This CDR3 has 17 residues. Germline CDR1 and CDR2: KGHDR and SFDVKD. J was trimmed by 5 bases and V by 3 bases; bases with no gene match: 9. The chain's CDR3 is CATSDLGQGAAGETQYF. The CDR3, as DNA: TGTGCCACCAGTGATCTGGGACAGGGGGCGGCCGGGGAGACCCAGTACTTC.

This clonotype was observed at least ten times. V usage is TRBV4-1 and J usage is TRBJ2-5; D is perhaps TRBD1 or TRBD2 (5 bases each). The CDR3 runs to 15 residues. Germline V gene sequence: CDR1 MGHRA, CDR2 YSYEKL. The ends were cut back, 4 bases at V and 4 bases at J, with 16 bases in the middle. This chain's CDR3 is CASSRNLEGRETQYF. Written as DNA, the CDR3 is TGCGCCAGCAGCCGGAATCTAGAGGGACGAGAGACCCAGTACTTC.

The rearrangement uses TRBV20-1 and TRBJ2-1; TRBD2 matches 9 bases. The ends lost 5 bases at V and 7 bases at J; junction bases unmatched: 9. The CDR3 consists of 14 residues. Germline CDR1 and CDR2: DFQATT and SNEGSKA (reference sequence). CDR3 region: CSALAGTHGNEQFF. CDR3 bases: TGCAGTGCTCTAGCGGGGACACATGGTAATGAGCAGTTCTTC.

J is TRBJ2-3 and V is TRBV4-3; tentative D call: TRBD2 (5 bases). The germline CDR1 and CDR2 sequences are LGHNA and YSLEER. The length of the CDR3 is 15 residues. Trimming left V 2 bases short and J 1 base short, with 10 bases between. This CDR3 is CASSQLSAGTDTQYF. The CDR3 nucleotides are TGCGCCAGCAGCCAACTTAGCGCGGGCACAGATACGCAGTATTTT.

This clonotype was counted a few times. This chain uses TRBV23-1 with TRBJ2-1; TRBD2 agrees at 8 bases. TRBV23-1 belongs to the ORF category, with a function that is uncertain. The CDR3 sequence is 17 residues long. The trim removed 2 bases at V and 1 base at J, leaving 7 bases unmatched. The CDR3 is CASSQPLAGGSYNEQFF. The CDR3 bases are TGCGCCAGCAGTCAACCGCTGGCGGGGGGTTCCTACAATGAGCAGTTCTTC.

V gene TRBV7-9 combines with J gene TRBJ2-7, with D unresolved. Germline V gives CDR1 SEHNR, CDR2 FQNEAQ (reference sequence). Trimming removed 7 bases from V and 1 base from J, with 11 bases in between. The CDR3 extends over 13 amino acids. CDR3 coding DNA: TGTGCCAGCACAGTTTCGAATTCCTACGAGCAGTACGTC. Amino acid sequence: CASTVSNSYEQYV.

This clonotype was observed many times. The chain couples TRBV20-1 to TRBJ2-1; TRBD2 aligns across 7 bases. This CDR3 comprises 15 residues. Germline loops: CDR1 DFQATT, CDR2 SNEGSKA (reference sequence). After removal of 1 base from V and 6 bases from J, the junction contained 9 bases not matched to a gene. CDR3 coding DNA: TGCAGTGCTAGAGGAGCGGGGACTTCCCGCAATGAGCAGTTCTTC. Its translation: CSARGAGTSRNEQFF.